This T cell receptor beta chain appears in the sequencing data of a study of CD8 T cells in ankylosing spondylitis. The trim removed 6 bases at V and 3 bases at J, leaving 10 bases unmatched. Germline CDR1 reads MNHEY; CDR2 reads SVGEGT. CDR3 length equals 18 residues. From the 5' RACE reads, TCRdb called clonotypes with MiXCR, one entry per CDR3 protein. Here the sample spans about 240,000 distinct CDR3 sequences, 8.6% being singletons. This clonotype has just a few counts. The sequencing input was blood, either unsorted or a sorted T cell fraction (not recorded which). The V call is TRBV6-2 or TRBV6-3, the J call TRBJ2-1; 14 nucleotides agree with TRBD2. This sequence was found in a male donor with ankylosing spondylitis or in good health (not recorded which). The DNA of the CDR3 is TGTGCCAGCAGACCGGGACTAGCGGGGGCCGGGGGCTACAATGAGCAGTTCTTC. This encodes CASRPGLAGAGGYNEQFF.